A selection of T cell receptor beta chains follows, all from one sample in a study of T-cell memory formation after mild COVID-19. TCRdb re-called the 5' RACE reads through MiXCR, storing one row per CDR3 protein. The sample lists over 70,000 distinct CDR3 sequences; over 13% were seen once. Material for sequencing was PBMCs or a T cell subset sorted from them (not recorded which). The source of these receptors is a man younger than 30 who had mild COVID-19 (a few samples of this study predate the infection). Cell type and time point are not known. Both conserved end residues are part of each CDR3. D genes are given only for firm matches. Clone size is not always given. Where it is, it says once, few, many or a class for expanded clones.

TRBJ2-5 | NA | TRBV7-9 | many | TGTGCCAGCAGCTTAGCCGGGGGGCTGGACAGGAACGGCGAGACCCAGTACTTC | CASSLAGGLDRNGETQYF
TRBJ1-2 | NA | TRBV7-9 | NA | TGTGCCAGCAGCTCAGGAGTTGGGTATGGCTACACCTTC | CASSSGVGYGYTF
TRBJ2-5 | TRBD1 | TRBV5-1 | few | TGCGCCAGCAGCCCCCAGGGGGCGACACGGGCGGAGACCCAGTACTTC | CASSPQGATRAETQYF
TRBJ1-6 | NA | TRBV4-1 | few | TGCGCCAGCAGCCAAGGGGGCGGTAATTCACCCCTCCACTTT | CASSQGGGNSPLHF
TRBJ2-7 | NA | TRBV6-5 | NA | TGTGCCAGCAGTTACGGGACACCTGCCTACGAGCAGTACTTC | CASSYGTPAYEQYF
TRBJ2-4 | NA | TRBV12-3/TRBV12-4 | NA | TGTGCCAGCAGTCCTTCCTCAGGGGCCAAAAACATTCAGTACTTC | CASSPSSGAKNIQYF
TRBJ2-7 | TRBD1 | TRBV7-2 | NA | TGTGCCAGCAGCGCGGTCAGGGACAGCCCCTACGAGCAGTACTTC | CASSAVRDSPYEQYF
TRBJ2-7 | NA | TRBV20-1 | NA | TGCAGTGCTAGTCGGGCACTTGGCGGGACCAACGTAGACGAGCAGTACTTC | CSASRALGGTNVDEQYF
TRBJ2-2 | NA | TRBV5-4 | NA | TGTGCCAGCAGCAGGGACGGCTTTAACGCCGGGGAGCTGTTTTTT | CASSRDGFNAGELFF
TRBJ2-5 | NA | TRBV5-1 | NA | TGCGCCAGCAGCACTCCGGGACAACAAGAGACCCAGTACTTC | CASSTPGQQETQYF
TRBJ2-5 | TRBD1 | TRBV27 | few | TGTGCCAGCAGTTCAGCGCCAGGGGGCGCGGATCAGTACTTC | CASSSAPGGADQYF
TRBJ2-7 | TRBD1 | TRBV4-1 | NA | TGCGCCAGCAGCCCACAGGACAGGGGTTCCTACGAGCAGTACTTC | CASSPQDRGSYEQYF
TRBJ1-2 | NA | TRBV6-6 | NA | TGTGCCAGCAGTTACTCGTCTTCTAACTATGGCTACACCTTC | CASSYSSSNYGYTF
TRBJ2-2 | TRBD2 | TRBV2 | few | TGTGCCAGCAGTGAATTTTCGGGAGGGGGGGAGCTGTTTTTT | CASSEFSGGGELFF
TRBJ2-5 | TRBD2 | TRBV11-2 | few | TGTGCCAGCAGCTTCCCAGAAGTACTAGCGAACCAAGAGACCCAGTACTTC | CASSFPEVLANQETQYF
TRBJ2-7 | TRBD1 | TRBV11-2 | NA | TGTGCCAGCAGCTTCGGACAGGCATACGAGCAGTACTTC | CASSFGQAYEQYF
TRBJ2-1 | NA | TRBV7-2 | few | TGTGCCAGCAGCTGGCTAGGAAACAATGAGCAGTTCTTC | CASSWLGNNEQFF
TRBJ1-6 | NA | TRBV7-8 | NA | TGTGCCAGCAGGGAGAACAGGGTGGTTAATTCACCCCTCCACTTT | CASRENRVVNSPLHF
TRBJ2-1 | TRBD1 | TRBV15 | NA | TGTGCCACCACACAGGGGGGCTCCTACAATGAGCAGTTCTTC | CATTQGGSYNEQFF
TRBJ2-5 | TRBD1 | TRBV11-2 | many | TGTGCCAGCAGCTTAGATGGCAGGGGGCGGGAAGAGACCCAGTACTTC | CASSLDGRGREETQYF
TRBJ2-2 | NA | TRBV9 | NA | TGTGCCAGCAGCGTAGCTACGGGTAGCAGGGAGCTGTTTTTT | CASSVATGSRELFF
TRBJ2-1 | TRBD1 | TRBV19 | NA | TGTGCCAGTAGTATGGCCGGGACAGGGAACAATGAGCAGTTCTTC | CASSMAGTGNNEQFF